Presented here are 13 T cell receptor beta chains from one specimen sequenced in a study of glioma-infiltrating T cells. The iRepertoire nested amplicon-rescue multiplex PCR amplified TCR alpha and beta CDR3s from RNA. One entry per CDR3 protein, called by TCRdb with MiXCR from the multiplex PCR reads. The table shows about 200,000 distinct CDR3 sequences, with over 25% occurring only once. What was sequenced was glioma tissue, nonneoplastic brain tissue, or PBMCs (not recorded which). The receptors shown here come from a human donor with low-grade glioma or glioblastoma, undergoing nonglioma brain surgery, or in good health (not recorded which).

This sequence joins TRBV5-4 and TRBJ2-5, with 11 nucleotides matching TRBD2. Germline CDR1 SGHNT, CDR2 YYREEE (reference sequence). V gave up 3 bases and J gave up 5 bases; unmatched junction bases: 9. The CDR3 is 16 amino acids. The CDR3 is CASSSPLAGALETQYF. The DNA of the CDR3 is TGTGCCAGCAGCTCGCCACTAGCGGGAGCCCTCGAGACCCAGTACTTC. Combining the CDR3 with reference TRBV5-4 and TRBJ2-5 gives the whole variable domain ETGVTQSPTHLIKTRGQQVTLRCSSQSGHNTVSWYQQALGQGPQFIFQYYREEENGRGNFPPRFSGLQFPNYSSELNVNALELDDSALYLCASSSPLAGALETQYFGPGTRLLVL.

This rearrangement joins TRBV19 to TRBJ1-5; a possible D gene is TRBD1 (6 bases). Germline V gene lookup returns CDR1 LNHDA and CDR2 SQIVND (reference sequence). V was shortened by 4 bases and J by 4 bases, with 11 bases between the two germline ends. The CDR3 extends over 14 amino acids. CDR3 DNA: TGTGCCAGTAGTAACACACAGGGAAATCAGCCCCAGCATTTT. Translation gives CASSNTQGNQPQHF.

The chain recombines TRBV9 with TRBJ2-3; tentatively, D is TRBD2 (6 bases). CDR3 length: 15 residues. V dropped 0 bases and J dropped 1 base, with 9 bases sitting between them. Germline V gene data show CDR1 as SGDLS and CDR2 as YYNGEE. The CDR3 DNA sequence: TGTGCCAGCAGCGTAGCCCCTAGCGGCACAGATACGCAGTATTTT. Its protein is CASSVAPSGTDTQYF.

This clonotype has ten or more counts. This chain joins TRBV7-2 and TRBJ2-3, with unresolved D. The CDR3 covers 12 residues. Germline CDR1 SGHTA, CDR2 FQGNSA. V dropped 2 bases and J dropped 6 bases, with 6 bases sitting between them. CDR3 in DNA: TGTGCCAGCAGCTTATTTGGGGATACGCAGTATTTT. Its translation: CASSLFGDTQYF.

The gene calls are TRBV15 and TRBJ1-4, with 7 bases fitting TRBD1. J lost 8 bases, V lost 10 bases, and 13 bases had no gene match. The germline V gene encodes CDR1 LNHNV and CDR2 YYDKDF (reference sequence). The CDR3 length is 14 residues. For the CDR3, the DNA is TGTGCCAGCAAAGTAGGGGGCGACGCGGAAAAACTGTTTTTT. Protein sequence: CASKVGGDAEKLFF. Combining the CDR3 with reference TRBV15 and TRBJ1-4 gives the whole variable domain DAMVIQNPRYQVTQFGKPVTLSCSQTLNHNVMYWYQQKSSQAPKLLFHYYDKDFNNEADTPDNFQSRRPNTSFCFLDIRSPGLGDTAMYLCASKVGGDAEKLFFGSGTQLSVL.

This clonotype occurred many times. Here the CDR3 reads CASSLMRGRAGEQYF. The CDR3 DNA reads as TGTGCCAGCAGCTTAATGCGCGGGAGGGCCGGCGAGCAGTACTTC. This sequence joins TRBV7-2 and TRBJ2-7; TRBD2 matches 9 bases. This CDR3 comprises 15 residues. V lost 2 bases to trimming and J lost 6 bases; unmatched junction nucleotides: 8. Germline assignment: CDR1 SGHTA and CDR2 FQGNSA. The full variable domain, its missing parts supplied by reference TRBV7-2 and TRBJ2-7, is GAGVSQSPSNKVTEKGKDVELRCDPISGHTALYWYRQSLGQGLEFLIYFQGNSAPDKSGLPSDRFSAERTGGSVSTLTIQRTQQEDSAVYLCASSLMRGRAGEQYFGPGTRLTVT.

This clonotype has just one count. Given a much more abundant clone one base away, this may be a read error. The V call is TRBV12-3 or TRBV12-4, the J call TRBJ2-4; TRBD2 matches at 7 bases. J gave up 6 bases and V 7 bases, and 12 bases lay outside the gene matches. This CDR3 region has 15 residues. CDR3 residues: CASKPSGTLRNIQYF. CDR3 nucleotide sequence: TGTGCCAGCAAACCAAGCGGGACCTTGAGAAACATTCAGTACTTC.

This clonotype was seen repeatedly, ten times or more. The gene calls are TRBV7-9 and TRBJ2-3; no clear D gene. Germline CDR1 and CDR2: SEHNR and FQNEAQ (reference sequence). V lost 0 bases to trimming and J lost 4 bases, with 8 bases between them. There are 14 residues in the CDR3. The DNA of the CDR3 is TGTGCCAGCAGCTTAGCGACACCGGCAGATACGCAGTATTTT. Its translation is CASSLATPADTQYF. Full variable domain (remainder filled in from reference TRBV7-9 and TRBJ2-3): DTGVSQNPRHKITKRGQNVTFRCDPISEHNRLYWYRQTLGQGPEFLTYFQNEAQLEKSRLLSDRFSAERPKGSFSTLEIQRTEQGDSAMYLCASSLATPADTQYFGPGTRLTVL.

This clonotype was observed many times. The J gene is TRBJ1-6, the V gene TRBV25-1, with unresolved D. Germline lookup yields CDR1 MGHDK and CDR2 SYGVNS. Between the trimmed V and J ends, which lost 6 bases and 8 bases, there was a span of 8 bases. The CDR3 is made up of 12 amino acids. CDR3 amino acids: CASSHNYSPLHF. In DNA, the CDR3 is TGTGCCAGCAGCCACAACTATTCACCCCTCCACTTT.

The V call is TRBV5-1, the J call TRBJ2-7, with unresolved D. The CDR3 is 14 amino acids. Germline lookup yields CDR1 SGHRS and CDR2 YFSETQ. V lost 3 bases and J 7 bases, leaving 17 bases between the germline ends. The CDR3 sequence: CASSSLPGVGEQYF. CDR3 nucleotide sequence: TGCGCCAGCAGCTCCCTCCCCGGAGTAGGGGAGCAGTACTTC.

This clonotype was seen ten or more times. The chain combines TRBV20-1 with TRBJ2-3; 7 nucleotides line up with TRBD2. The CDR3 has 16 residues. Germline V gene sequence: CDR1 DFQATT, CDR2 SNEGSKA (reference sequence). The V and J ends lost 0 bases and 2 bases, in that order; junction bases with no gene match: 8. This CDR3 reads CSARDPGLGNTDTQYF. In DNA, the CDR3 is TGCAGTGCTAGAGACCCCGGACTAGGAAACACAGATACGCAGTATTTT.

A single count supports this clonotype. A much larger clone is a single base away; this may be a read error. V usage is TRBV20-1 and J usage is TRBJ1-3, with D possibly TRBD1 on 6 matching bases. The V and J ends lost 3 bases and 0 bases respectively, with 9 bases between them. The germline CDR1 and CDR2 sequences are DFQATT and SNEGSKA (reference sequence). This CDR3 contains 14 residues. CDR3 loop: CSARDSNSGNTIYF. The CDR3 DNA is TGCAGTGCTAGGGACAGTAACTCTGGAAACACCATATATTTT.

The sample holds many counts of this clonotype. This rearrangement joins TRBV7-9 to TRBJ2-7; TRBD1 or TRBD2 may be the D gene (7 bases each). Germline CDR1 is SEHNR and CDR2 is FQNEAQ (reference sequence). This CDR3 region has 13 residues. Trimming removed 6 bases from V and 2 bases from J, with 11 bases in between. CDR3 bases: TGTGCCAGCAGTCCAGGGGGGGCCTACGAGCAGTACTTC. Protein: CASSPGGAYEQYF.